Listed below are T cell receptor beta chains from one sample, sequenced in a study of graft-versus-host responses after intestinal transplantation. Profiling relied on immunoSEQ multiplex PCR, and the TCRdb table lists in-frame clones only, not all of them. Here the sample spans about 29,000 clones, around 90% being singletons. Sequencing was performed on PBMCs, taken around 430 days after intestinal transplantation. These receptors originate from a human patient who received an intestinal transplant, so some T cells may come from the graft donor. Both conserved end residues are part of each CDR3. A D gene is named only where the DNA matches it firmly. For some rows the clone size is stated as once, few or many, or as a class when expanded; others skip it.

TRBJ2-2	TRBV5-5	NA	NA	16	TGTGCTAGCAGCTTTCGGTGGCAGGGGATTACCGGGGAGCTGTTTTTT	CASSFRWQGITGELFF
TRBJ1-1	TRBV4-2	NA	once	17	TGTGCCAGCAGCCAAGTCATGGGGTCCGCAGATCGAACTGAAGCTTTCTTT	CASSQVMGSADRTEAFF
TRBJ2-6	TRBV2	TRBD2	NA	16	TGTGCCAGCCAGCGGGAGGCAGTCTCTGGGGCCAACGTCCTGACTTTC	CASQREAVSGANVLTF
TRBJ2-1	TRBV7-9	NA	NA	14	TGTGCCAGCAGCTTAGTACTGGGGAGGAATGAGCAGTTCTTC	CASSLVLGRNEQFF
TRBJ1-2	TRBV19	TRBD1	NA	14	TGTGCCAGTAGTGTGGGACAGGCTACAAATGGCTACACCTTC	CASSVGQATNGYTF
TRBJ1-2	TRBV7-9	NA	NA	14	TGTGCCAGCAGCTTAGCCGAAACCGGCTATGGCTACACCTTC	CASSLAETGYGYTF
TRBJ1-5	TRBV30	NA	NA	14	TGTGCCTGGAGTGTATCACAGGCCTATCAGCCCCAGCATTTT	CAWSVSQAYQPQHF
TRBJ2-2	TRBV25-1	NA	NA	17	TGTGCCAGCAGTGAACCCTGGCGTCGTATCGAACACCGGGGAGCTGTTTTT	CASSEPWRRIEHRGAVF
TRBJ1-2	TRBV7-8	NA	NA	14	TGTGCCAGCAGCTTAGCTTCCCGGTACTATGGCTACACCTTC	CASSLASRYYGYTF
TRBJ2-7	TRBV5-1	NA	NA	13	TGCGCCAGCAGCTTGGAGCGGGCCTACGAGCAGTACTTC	CASSLERAYEQYF
TRBJ1-1	TRBV18	NA	once	16	TGTGCCAGCTCACCACCCAGGGGCAGGGGCGACACTGAAGCTTTCTTT	CASSPPRGRGDTEAFF
TRBJ1-4	TRBV4-1	NA	NA	17	TGCGCCAGCAGCCAAGAACCGATGCTAGGACAGAATGAAAAACTGTTTTTT	CASSQEPMLGQNEKLFF
TRBJ2-5	TRBV28	TRBD2	NA	15	TGTGCCAGCAGTTTACTAGCGGGAGGGGGGGAGACCCAGTACTTC	CASSLLAGGGETQYF
TRBJ2-3	TRBV6-6	NA	NA	14	TGTGCCAGCGCGGCCTGGGGCTTTACAGATACGCAGTATTTT	CASAAWGFTDTQYF
TRBJ2-2	TRBV11-2	NA	NA	16	TGTGCCAGCACCTTTCGAACCCCGGCGAACACCGGGGAGCTGTTTTTT	CASTFRTPANTGELFF
TRBJ2-2	TRBV29-1	NA	NA	14	TGCAGCGTTGGTACCAGGGCGAACACCGGGGAGCTGTTTTTT	CSVGTRANTGELFF
TRBJ2-2	TRBV4-1	NA	NA	16	TGCGCCAGCAGCCAAGACCCGACAGCTTTTAACGGGGAGCTGTTTTTT	CASSQDPTAFNGELFF